This TCR beta chain appears in the sequencing data of a study of OX40 agonist ivuxolimab in advanced cancers. CDR1 and CDR2 (germline): LGHNA, YSLEER. CDR3 length: 15 residues. V was shortened by 0 bases and J by 3 bases, with 10 bases between the two germline ends. The protocol was immunoSEQ multiplex PCR, while the TCRdb copy is restricted to in-frame clones and leaves out a portion. The sample contains over 150,000 clones, roughly 92% of which appear only once. The sequencing used CD4+ or CD8+ T cells sorted from blood, collected in a trial of the OX40 agonist ivuxolimab. The rearrangement joins TRBV4-3 to TRBJ2-3; D unresolved. This clonotype was obtained from an adult with an advanced solid tumor such as melanoma, head and neck, liver or kidney cancer. The CDR3 nucleotides are TGCGCCAGCAGCCAAGAAGAAGGAGTAACAGATACGCAGTATTTT. Translating it yields CASSQEEGVTDTQYF.